This T cell receptor (beta chain) derives from a study of control samples from healthy donors and cancer patients. Germline CDR1 and CDR2: LNHDA and SQIVND (reference sequence). The germline V and J ends were trimmed by 7 bases and 5 bases, with 14 bases remaining between them. The CDR3 totals 13 residues. Assay: immunoSEQ multiplex PCR; the TCRdb copy retains only in-frame clones and omits some. The repertoire includes about 79,000 clones, 90% to 95% of them detected once, and over 1% sits in the top ten. V is TRBV19 and J is TRBJ2-5; no reliable D call. Sample: PBMCs. The origin of this receptor is a woman in her thirties or forties with lung cancer. CDR3 sequence (DNA): TGTGCCAGTACCTCTAGTATAGACGAGACCCAGTACTTC. Amino acid sequence: CASTSSIDETQYF.